This T cell receptor (beta chain) came from a study of identical twins. This clonotype showed up just a few times. Antigen specificity is unknown. Findings of the study overall: With abundant cord blood beta clonotypes, insertions were fewer; memory repertoires showed no such pattern. Diverse VJ usage suggested most zero-insertion clonotypes were not invariant T cells.

Unique molecular identifiers were in the cDNA, with template-switch universal primer binding. TCRdb passed the 5' RACE reads through MiXCR, listing each CDR3 protein once. The table shows around 1.7 million distinct CDR3 sequences, with under 35% occurring only once. CDR3 length equals 15 residues. Trimming took 4 bases from V and 3 from J; bases not matched to a gene: 7. Germline CDR1 reads DFQATT; CDR2 reads SNEGSKA (reference sequence). The chain joins TRBV20-1 to TRBJ1-1, with 11 positions matching TRBD1. This sequence originates from a newborn girl in good health. The specimen was cord blood. The CDR3 here is CSAIGQGARYTEAFF. DNA for the CDR3: TGCAGTGCTATCGGACAGGGGGCGAGGTACACTGAAGCTTTCTTT.